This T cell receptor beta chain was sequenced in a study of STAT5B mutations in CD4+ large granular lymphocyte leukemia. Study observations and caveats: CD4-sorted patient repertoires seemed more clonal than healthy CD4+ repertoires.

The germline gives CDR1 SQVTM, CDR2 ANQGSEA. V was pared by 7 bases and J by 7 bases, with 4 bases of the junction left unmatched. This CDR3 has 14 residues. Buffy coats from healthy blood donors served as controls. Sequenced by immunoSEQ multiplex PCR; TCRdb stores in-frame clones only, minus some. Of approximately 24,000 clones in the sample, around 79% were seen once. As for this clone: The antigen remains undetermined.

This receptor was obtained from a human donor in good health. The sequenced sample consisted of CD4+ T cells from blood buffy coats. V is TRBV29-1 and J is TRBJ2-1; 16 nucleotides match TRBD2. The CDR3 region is CSGGLAGGRNEQFF. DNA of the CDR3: TGCAGCGGGGGACTAGCGGGAGGGCGGAATGAGCAGTTCTTC.